This TCR beta chain was captured in a study of T-cell memory formation after mild COVID-19. Overall study: Each donor largely had its own TCR clusters.

From the 5' RACE reads, TCRdb called clonotypes with MiXCR, one entry per CDR3 protein. The sample contains a few hundred thousand distinct CDR3 sequences, approximately 15% of which appear only once. Between the trimmed V and J ends, which lost 2 bases and 5 bases, there was a span of 14 bases. The CDR3 runs to 14 residues. The germline V gene encodes CDR1 SGHRS and CDR2 YFSETQ. The V gene is TRBV5-1, the J gene TRBJ2-7; D is possibly TRBD1 or TRBD2 (5 bases each). Sequencing was carried out using PBMCs or a T cell subset sorted from them (not recorded which). The sequence was collected from a man aged 18 to 29 who had mild COVID-19 (a few samples of this study predate the infection). Cell type and time point are not known. CDR3 sequence (DNA): TGCGCCAGCAGCTTCTCCGGGACCTCGGACGAGCAGTACTTC. This gives the protein CASSFSGTSDEQYF.